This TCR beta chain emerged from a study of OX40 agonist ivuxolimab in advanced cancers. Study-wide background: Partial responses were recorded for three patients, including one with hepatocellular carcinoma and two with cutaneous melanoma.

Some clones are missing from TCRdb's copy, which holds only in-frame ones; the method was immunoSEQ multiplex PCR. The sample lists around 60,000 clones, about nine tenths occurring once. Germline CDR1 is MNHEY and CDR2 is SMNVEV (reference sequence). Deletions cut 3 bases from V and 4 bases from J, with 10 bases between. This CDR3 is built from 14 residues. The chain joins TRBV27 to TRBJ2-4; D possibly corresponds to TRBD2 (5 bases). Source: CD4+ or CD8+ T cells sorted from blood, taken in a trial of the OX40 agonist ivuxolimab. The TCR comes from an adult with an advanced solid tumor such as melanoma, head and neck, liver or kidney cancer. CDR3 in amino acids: CASSFTGEKNIQYF. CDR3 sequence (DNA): TGTGCCAGCAGTTTTACCGGGGAAAAAAACATTCAGTACTTC.